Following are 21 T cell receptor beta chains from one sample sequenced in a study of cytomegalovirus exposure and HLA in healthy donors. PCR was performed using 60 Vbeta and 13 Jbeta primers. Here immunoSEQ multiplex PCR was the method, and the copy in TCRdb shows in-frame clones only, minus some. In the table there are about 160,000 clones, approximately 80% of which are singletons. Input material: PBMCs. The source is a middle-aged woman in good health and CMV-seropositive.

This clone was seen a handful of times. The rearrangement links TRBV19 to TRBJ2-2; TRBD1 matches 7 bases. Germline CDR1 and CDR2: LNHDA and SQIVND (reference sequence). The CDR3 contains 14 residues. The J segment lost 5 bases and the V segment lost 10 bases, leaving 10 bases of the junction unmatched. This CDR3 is CATGGRTITGELFF. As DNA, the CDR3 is TGTGCCACAGGGGGACGCACCATAACCGGGGAGCTGTTTTTT.

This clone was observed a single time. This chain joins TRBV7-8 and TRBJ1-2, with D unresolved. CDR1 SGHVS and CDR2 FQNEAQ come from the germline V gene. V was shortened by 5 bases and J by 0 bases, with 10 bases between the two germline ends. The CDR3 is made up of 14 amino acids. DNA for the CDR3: TGTGCCAGCAGCCCCCGACAAGCTAACTATGGCTACACCTTC. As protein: CASSPRQANYGYTF.

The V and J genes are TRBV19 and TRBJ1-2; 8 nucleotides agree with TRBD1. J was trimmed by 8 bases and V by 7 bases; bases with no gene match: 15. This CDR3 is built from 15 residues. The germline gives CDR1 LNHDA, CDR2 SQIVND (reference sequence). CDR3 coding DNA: TGTGCCAGTACCGATTTCCCGGGACAGGATTGGGGCTACACCTTC. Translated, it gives CASTDFPGQDWGYTF.

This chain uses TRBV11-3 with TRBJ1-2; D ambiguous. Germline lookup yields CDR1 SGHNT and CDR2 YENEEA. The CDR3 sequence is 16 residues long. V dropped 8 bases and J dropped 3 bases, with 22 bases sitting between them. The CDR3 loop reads CASLPKREIRDYGYTF. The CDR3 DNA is TGTGCCAGCTTGCCGAAACGGGAGATCCGGGACTATGGCTACACCTTC.

In DNA form, the CDR3 reads TGTGCCAGCAGCTTGGCGTTAGGACAGGGGGACTATGGCTACACCTTC. Its protein is CASSLALGQGDYGYTF. The chain uses TRBV5-8 and TRBJ1-2, with TRBD1 matching 10 bases. V was pared by 0 bases and J by 3 bases, with 5 bases of the junction left unmatched. The germline CDR1 and CDR2 sequences are SGHTS and YDEGEE. This CDR3 is built from 16 residues.

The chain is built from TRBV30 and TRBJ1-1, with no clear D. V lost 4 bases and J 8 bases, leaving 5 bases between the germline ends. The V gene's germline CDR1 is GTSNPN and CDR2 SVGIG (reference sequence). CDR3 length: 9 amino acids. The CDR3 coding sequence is TGTGCCTGGATATTCGAAGCTTTCTTT. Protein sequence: CAWIFEAFF.

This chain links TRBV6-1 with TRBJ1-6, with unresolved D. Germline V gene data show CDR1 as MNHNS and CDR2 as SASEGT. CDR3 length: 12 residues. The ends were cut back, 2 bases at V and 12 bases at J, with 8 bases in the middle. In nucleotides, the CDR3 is TGTGCCAGCAGTGAAACTGTAAAACCCCTCCACTTT. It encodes CASSETVKPLHF.

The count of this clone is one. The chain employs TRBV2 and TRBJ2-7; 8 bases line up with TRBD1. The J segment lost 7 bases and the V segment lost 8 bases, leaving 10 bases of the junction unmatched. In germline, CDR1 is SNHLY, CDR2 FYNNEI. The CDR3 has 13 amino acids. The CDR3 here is CASELTGAGEQYF. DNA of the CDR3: TGTGCCAGCGAGCTGACAGGGGCTGGAGAGCAGTACTTC.

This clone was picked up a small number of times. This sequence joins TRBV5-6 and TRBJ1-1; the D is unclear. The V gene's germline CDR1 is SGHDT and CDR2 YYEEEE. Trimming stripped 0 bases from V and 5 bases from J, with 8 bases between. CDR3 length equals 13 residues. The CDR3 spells CASSLGRRTEAFF. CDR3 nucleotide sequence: TGTGCCAGCAGCTTGGGTAGGAGGACTGAAGCTTTCTTT.

The CDR3 here is CASRPQGLEGYTF. As DNA, the CDR3 is TGCGCCAGCAGACCCCAGGGCCTGGAAGGCTACACCTTC. The chain couples TRBV5-1 to TRBJ1-2; possible D gene TRBD1, 5 bases. The V gene lost 5 bases and the J gene lost 8 bases, with 16 bases spanning the gap. This CDR3 spans 13 amino acids. Germline-derived CDR1 and CDR2 are SGHRS and YFSETQ.

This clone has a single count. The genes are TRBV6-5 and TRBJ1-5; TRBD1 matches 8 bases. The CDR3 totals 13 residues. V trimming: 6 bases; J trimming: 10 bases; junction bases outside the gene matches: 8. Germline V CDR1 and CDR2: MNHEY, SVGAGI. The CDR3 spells CASSEGQGVPQHF. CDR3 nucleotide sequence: TGTGCCAGCAGCGAAGGACAGGGCGTTCCCCAGCATTTT.

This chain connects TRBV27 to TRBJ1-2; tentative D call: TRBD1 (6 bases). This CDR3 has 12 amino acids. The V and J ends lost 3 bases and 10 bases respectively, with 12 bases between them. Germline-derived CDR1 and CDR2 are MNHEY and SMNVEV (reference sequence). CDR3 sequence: CASSFPGQPYTF. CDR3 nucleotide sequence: TGTGCCAGCAGTTTTCCGGGACAACCCTACACCTTC.

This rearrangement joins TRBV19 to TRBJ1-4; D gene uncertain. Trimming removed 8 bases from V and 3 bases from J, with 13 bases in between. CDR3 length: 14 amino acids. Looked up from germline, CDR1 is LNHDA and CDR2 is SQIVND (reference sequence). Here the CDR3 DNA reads TGTGCCAGTCTGTCGCCCGCGCCTAATGAAAAACTGTTTTTT. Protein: CASLSPAPNEKLFF.

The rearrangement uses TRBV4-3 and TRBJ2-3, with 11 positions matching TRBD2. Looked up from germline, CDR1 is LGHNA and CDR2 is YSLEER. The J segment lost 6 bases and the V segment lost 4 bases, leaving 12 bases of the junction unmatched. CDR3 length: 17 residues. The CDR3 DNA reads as TGCGCCAGCAGCCGGTCAACAACTAGCGGGGGAGGGGATACGCAGTATTTT. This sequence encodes CASSRSTTSGGGDTQYF.

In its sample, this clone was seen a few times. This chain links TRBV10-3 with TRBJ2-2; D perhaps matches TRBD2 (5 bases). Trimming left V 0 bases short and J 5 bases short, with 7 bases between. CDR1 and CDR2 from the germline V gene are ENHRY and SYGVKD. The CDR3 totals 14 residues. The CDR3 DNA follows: TGTGCCATCAGTGAGTCCGGGGAGACCGGGGAGCTGTTTTTT. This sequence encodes CAISESGETGELFF.

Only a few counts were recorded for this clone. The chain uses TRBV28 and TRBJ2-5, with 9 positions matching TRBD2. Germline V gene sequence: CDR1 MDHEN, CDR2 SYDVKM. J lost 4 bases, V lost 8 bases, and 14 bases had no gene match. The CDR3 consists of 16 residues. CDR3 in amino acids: CASGPGGLAGRETQYF. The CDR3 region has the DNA TGTGCCAGCGGCCCGGGGGGACTAGCAGGGAGAGAGACCCAGTACTTC.

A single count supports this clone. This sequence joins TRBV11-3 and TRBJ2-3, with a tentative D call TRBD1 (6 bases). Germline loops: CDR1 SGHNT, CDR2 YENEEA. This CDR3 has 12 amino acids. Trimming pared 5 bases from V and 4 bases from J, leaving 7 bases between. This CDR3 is CASSTGSDTQYF. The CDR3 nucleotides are TGTGCCAGCAGCACAGGGTCAGATACGCAGTATTTT.

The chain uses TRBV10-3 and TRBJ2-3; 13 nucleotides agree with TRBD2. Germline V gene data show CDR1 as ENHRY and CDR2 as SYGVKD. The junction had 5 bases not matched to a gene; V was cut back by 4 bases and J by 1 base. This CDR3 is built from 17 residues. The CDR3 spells CAISGTSGGAGTDTQYF. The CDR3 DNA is TGTGCCATCAGTGGTACTAGCGGGGGGGCCGGCACAGATACGCAGTATTTT.

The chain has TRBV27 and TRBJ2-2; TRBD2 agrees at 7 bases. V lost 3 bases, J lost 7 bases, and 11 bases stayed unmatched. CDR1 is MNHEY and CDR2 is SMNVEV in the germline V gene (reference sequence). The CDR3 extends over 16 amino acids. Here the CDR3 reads CASSFWDSREVGELFF. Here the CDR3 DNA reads TGTGCCAGCAGTTTCTGGGACTCCCGGGAGGTCGGGGAGCTGTTTTTT.

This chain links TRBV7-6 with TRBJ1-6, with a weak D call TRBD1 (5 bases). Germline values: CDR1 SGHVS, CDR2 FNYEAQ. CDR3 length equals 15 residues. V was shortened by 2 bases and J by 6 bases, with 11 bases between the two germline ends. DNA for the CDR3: TGTGCCAGCAGCTTATCCAGGGCTAGTAATTCACCCCTCCACTTT. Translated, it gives CASSLSRASNSPLHF.

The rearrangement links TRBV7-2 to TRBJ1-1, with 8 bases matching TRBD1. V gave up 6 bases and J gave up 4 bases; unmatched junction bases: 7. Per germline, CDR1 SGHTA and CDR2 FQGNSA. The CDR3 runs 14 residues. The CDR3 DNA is TGTGCCAGCAGTCGGACAGGGTTGAGCACTGAAGCTTTCTTT. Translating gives CASSRTGLSTEAFF.